This T cell receptor (beta chain) was captured by sequencing in a study of identical twins. General study points: For cord blood, abundant beta clonotypes had fewer insertions, unlike memory repertoires, which showed none. Low generation-probability sequences were in excess among twin-shared out-of-frame alpha sequences. It was possible that invariant MAIT and iNKT cells partly confounded the zero-insertion analyses. It was out-of-frame TCR alpha sharing in monozygotic twins that models underestimated.

Trimming removed 6 bases from V and 5 bases from J; junction bases left unmatched: 5. Germline CDR1 and CDR2: DFQATT and SNEGSKA (reference sequence). This CDR3 has 12 residues. TCRdb re-called the 5' RACE reads through MiXCR, storing one row per CDR3 protein. The sample holds hundreds of thousands of distinct CDR3 sequences, about 7.1% seen once. There are a few counts of this clonotype. The target antigen is unknown. These data also featured in a second study, about yellow fever vaccine responses in identical twins.

The sequence was collected from a woman younger than 35 in good health. Specimen: PBMCs. The chain joins TRBV20-1 to TRBJ1-2; 8 nucleotides line up with TRBD1. The CDR3 region has the DNA TGCAGTGCGGATACAGGGGGTTATGGCTACACCTTC. Protein: CSADTGGYGYTF.